This T cell receptor beta chain was documented in a study of CD8+ T cells in alopecia areata. Study information: Oral tofacitinib (5 to 10 mg twice daily) was administered to treated patients.

Isolated RNA was reverse transcribed into cDNA used as the sequencing template. Assay: immunoSEQ multiplex PCR; the TCRdb copy retains only in-frame clones and omits some. The sample contains roughly 120,000 clones, less than 45% of which appear only once. Alopecia areata patients provided lesional scalp punch biopsies and peripheral blood, both collected for the study. The CDR3 contains 14 residues. Trimming cost V 0 bases and J 6 bases, with 12 bases left between them. Per germline, CDR1 MRHNA and CDR2 SNTAGT. This clone was seen a single time. The material sequenced was CD4+ T cells sorted from blood. This clonotype was obtained from a human donor with alopecia areata. The chain couples TRBV6-4 to TRBJ2-7; D might be TRBD1 or TRBD2, each matching 5 bases. The CDR3 region has the DNA TGTGCCAGCAGTGACTCGATTACTGGGGGCGAGCAGTACTTC. It encodes CASSDSITGGEQYF.